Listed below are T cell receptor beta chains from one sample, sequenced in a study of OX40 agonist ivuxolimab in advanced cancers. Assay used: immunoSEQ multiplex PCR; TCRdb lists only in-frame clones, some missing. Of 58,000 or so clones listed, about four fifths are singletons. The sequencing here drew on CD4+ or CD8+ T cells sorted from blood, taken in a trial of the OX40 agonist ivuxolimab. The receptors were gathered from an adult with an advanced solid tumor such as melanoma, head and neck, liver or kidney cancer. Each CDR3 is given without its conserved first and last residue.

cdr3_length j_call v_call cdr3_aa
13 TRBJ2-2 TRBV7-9 ASSLEALGAGELF
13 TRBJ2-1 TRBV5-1 ASSPGQGTYNEQF
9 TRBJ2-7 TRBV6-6 ASRNQYEQY
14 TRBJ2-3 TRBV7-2 ASSLAATPGTDTQY
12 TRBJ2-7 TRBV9 ASSVGTSGSVQY
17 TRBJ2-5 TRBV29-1 SVDPRPGLAGGAQETQY
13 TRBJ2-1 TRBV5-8 ASSLGRALGNEQF
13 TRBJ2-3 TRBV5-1 ASSLVSRVTDTQY
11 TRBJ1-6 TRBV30 AWSGQFNSPLH
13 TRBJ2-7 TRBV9 ASSRRQDASYEQY